These T cell receptor beta chains were read from a single sample in a study of shared clonotypes between healthy human individuals. Only in-frame clones appear in the TCRdb table, and some are missing; sequencing was by immunoSEQ multiplex PCR. Of 400,000 to 500,000 clones listed, around 78% are singletons. The sequencing sample was made of PBMCs. Every receptor here comes from a middle-aged woman in good health. Some clones in this sample may be carry-over from other donors' samples. The CDR3 runs from the conserved cysteine through the conserved F or W. D genes are given only for firm matches. Only part of the rows carry a size: once, few, many, or a class if the clone is expanded.

J gene	clone size	V gene	CDR3 length	D gene	CDR3 DNA	CDR3 protein
TRBJ2-5	NA	TRBV30	14	TRBD1	TGTGCCTGGGGCACTCAGGGGGCTGGGGAGACCCAGTACTTC	CAWGTQGAGETQYF
TRBJ2-1	NA	TRBV6-1	16	TRBD2	TGTGCCAGCAGTGAAATACCTAGCGGTCCCTACAATGAGCAGTTCTTC	CASSEIPSGPYNEQFF
TRBJ1-1	NA	TRBV7-2	14	NA	TGTGCCAGCAGCTTAGGGTTTGGGGTCACTGAAGCTTTCTTT	CASSLGFGVTEAFF
TRBJ2-7	few	TRBV10-2	12	NA	TGCGCCAGCAGTGAGGCTGCCTACGAGCAGTACTTC	CASSEAAYEQYF
TRBJ2-1	NA	TRBV28	16	NA	TGTGCCAGCAGTTTTATTATTACGTGGGCAGATAATGAGCAGTTCTTC	CASSFIITWADNEQFF
TRBJ2-3	few	TRBV9	17	NA	TGTGCCAGCAGCCCCGGGGGTAGCGGCCAGAGGTCGGATACGCAGTATTTT	CASSPGGSGQRSDTQYF
TRBJ2-7	NA	TRBV10-1	14	NA	TGCGCCAGCAGTATACTAGAAAGCTCCTGCGAGCAGTACTTC	CASSILESSCEQYF
TRBJ2-5	NA	TRBV15	13	TRBD2	TGTGCCACCAGCATTGGGACTAGCAAGACCCAGTACTTC	CATSIGTSKTQYF
TRBJ2-3	NA	TRBV28	14	TRBD1	TGTGCCAGCAGTCCTATGACAGGGGCCGATACGCAGTATTTT	CASSPMTGADTQYF
TRBJ1-4	NA	TRBV28	14	NA	TGTGCCAGCAGTTTAGAGGGAGGTAATGAAAAACTGTTTTTT	CASSLEGGNEKLFF
TRBJ1-1	NA	TRBV4-2	15	NA	TGTGCCAGCAGCCAAGATAGGCTAATGAACACTGAAGCTTTCTTT	CASSQDRLMNTEAFF
TRBJ1-5	few	TRBV9	13	NA	TGTGCCAGCAGCGTATGGGGAAATCAGCCCCAGCATTTT	CASSVWGNQPQHF
TRBJ2-3	NA	TRBV2	15	NA	TGTGCCAGCGCGGACACGACCTTGAGCACAGATACGCAGTATTTT	CASADTTLSTDTQYF
TRBJ2-3	NA	TRBV7-3	13	NA	TGTGCCAGCAGCGGACATTCCACAGATACGCAGTATTTT	CASSGHSTDTQYF
TRBJ2-4	NA	TRBV7-9	12	NA	TGTGCCAGCAGCTTAGTGGACGGTATTCAGTACTTC	CASSLVDGIQYF
TRBJ2-4	NA	TRBV18	19	TRBD2	TGTGCCAGCTCACCGGTGACTAGCGGGAGGTCCTTAGCCAAAAACATTCAGTACTTC	CASSPVTSGRSLAKNIQYF
TRBJ1-2	NA	TRBV30	12	TRBD1	TGTGCCTGGAGTGTACAGGGGTATGGCTACACCTTC	CAWSVQGYGYTF
TRBJ1-2	few	TRBV7-8	15	TRBD1	TGTGCCAGCAGCTCACACCGGGACAGGGGGCCGGGCTACACCTTC	CASSSHRDRGPGYTF
TRBJ2-1	NA	TRBV7-2	16	TRBD2	TGTGCCAGCAGCTTAGAAGGACTAGCGGGATACAATGAGCAGTTCTTC	CASSLEGLAGYNEQFF
TRBJ2-7	NA	TRBV9	13	TRBD1	TGTGCCAGCAGCCCCCCGGGACAGGGCGAGCAGTACTTC	CASSPPGQGEQYF